The clone carrying this T cell receptor (beta chain) has just a few counts. Its antigen is not identified. The ends were cut back, 3 bases at V and 4 bases at J, with 4 bases in the middle. This CDR3 spans 11 amino acids. Per germline, CDR1 LGHNT and CDR2 FRNRAP. Amplified TCR beta CDR3 regions came from RNA transcripts. The study used the HTBI primer set for a first-round RT-PCR of the TCR CDR3. TCRdb independently ran MiXCR on the multiplex PCR reads; one entry per CDR3 protein. The sample has around 500,000 distinct CDR3 sequences; approximately 15% are singletons. This entry comes from a study of T cells in Graves' hyperthyroidism and ophthalmopathy. Whole-study findings and limits: Ophthalmopathy was told apart from stable hyperthyroidism by a 13 V-J model. Blood held most thyroid clonotypes expanded above 0.001 frequency.

The sequence came from a woman aged 40 to 50 with Graves' hyperthyroidism. The gene calls are TRBV12-5 and TRBJ2-7; D is undetermined. The sample taken for sequencing was blood. CDR3 sequence reads: CASGLEYEQYF. The DNA for the CDR3 is TGTGCTAGTGGTTTAGAGTACGAGCAGTACTTC.